The subject of this entry is one TCR beta chain. This entry is derived from a study of blood T cell repertoires in COVID-19. For the study at large: Acute-phase and convalescent COVID-19 samples originated in the United States, Italy and Spain. The cDNA or gDNA used as material had been derived from T cells, B-cell-depleted T cells, or PBMCs.

As processed by the authors: Nucleated cell number was recorded as an estimate derived from reference gene primer amplification. Generated by immunoSEQ multiplex PCR, the TCRdb table keeps only in-frame clones and is missing some. Clonal size and the V and J genes are those of that table, whereas D and trimming came from the DNA. The table includes over 40,000 clones, about 82% detected once. The germline V gene has CDR1 SGHNT and CDR2 YYREEE (reference sequence). CDR3 length: 13 residues. J lost 10 bases, V lost 0 bases, and 4 bases had no gene match. The TCR comes from an elderly man with active COVID-19. Material: peripheral blood. The chain is built from TRBV5-4 and TRBJ2-1; 7 positions match TRBD2. The CDR3 loop reads CASSLAGGLEQFF. The CDR3 coding sequence is TGTGCCAGCAGCTTGGCCGGGGGGTTGGAGCAGTTCTTC.